This TCR beta chain stems from a study of T cells in Graves' hyperthyroidism and ophthalmopathy (dated by TCRdb to about 2019). In terms of the full investigation: Peripheral blood was sampled at the time of initial diagnosis, prior to any treatment. TCR V-J signatures able to tell the groups apart were searched for in a discovery cohort of some 97 patients, of whom 43 had Graves' ophthalmopathy and roughly 58 had stable Graves' hyperthyroidism. An independent validation cohort of around 19 hyperthyroidism patients and roughly 16 patients who later progressed to ophthalmopathy tested prospective prediction of ophthalmopathy. The roughly 90 discovery patients were divided at random into training and test sets in a 7:3 ratio. The study also compared thyroid tissue and blood T-cell repertoires from several Graves' hyperthyroidism patients. Following sampling, methimazole starting at 30 mg daily was given to hyperthyroidism patients, and high-dose intravenous methylprednisolone was given to ophthalmopathy patients. The paper describes TCR Vbeta CDR3 sequencing of 140 or so peripheral blood samples, made up of some 40 ophthalmopathy patients, 70 to 80 hyperthyroidism patients and 17 progressor patients.

CDR1 and CDR2 (MGHRA, YSYEKL) derive from the germline V gene. The CDR3 runs 15 residues from the cysteine to the phenylalanine. Just the 45-base CDR3 DNA is kept, in frame starting at base 1. V is pruned by 7 bases and J by 4 bases, leaving 8 bases of the junction without a gene match. Ophthalmopathy patients had moderately to severely active disease, with a Clinical Activity Score of 3 or more, a NOSPECS grade of 4 or more, and a disease duration of less than 3 months. Patients with uncontrolled infections, other autoimmune diseases, pregnancy or lactation were excluded. Diagnoses were based on clinical symptoms, serum thyroxine and TRAb, thyroid ultrasound and orbital computed tomography. PBMCs were isolated from about 10 ml of fresh peripheral blood by Ficoll-Paque density gradient centrifugation. Total RNA was extracted using Trizol reagent, and RNA quality was assessed on an Agilent 2100 Bioanalyzer.

Results the study describes overall, beyond this receptor: During validation, the model predicted progression to ophthalmopathy a median of approximately 6 months ahead of onset, with around 70% sensitivity and 72% to 80% specificity. Most expanded thyroid clonotypes (frequency above 0.001) were also detected in blood, a finding suggesting that blood repertoires may reflect thyroid immune responses. A 13 V-J signature model separated ophthalmopathy from stable hyperthyroidism, with roughly 88% sensitivity and 81% to 83% specificity in cross-validation and 80%/75% in testing. Sample size was not statistically predetermined, and investigators were not blinded to group allocation.

The TCR beta CDR3 regions were amplified from the RNA transcripts. A first-round RT-PCR of the TCR CDR3 used the HTBI primer set with the Qiagen OneStep RT-PCR kit. Libraries were constructed in a second round of multiplex PCR, after which size selection and purification were carried out. Paired-end sequencing of the libraries was performed with 100 bp reads on an Illumina HiSeq2000. The paper's data handling went like this. Raw data were processed with SOAPnuke, discarding reads with adapters, uncalled bases, mean Phred below 15, or no exact constant-primer or identifier match. High-quality paired reads were merged using COPE v1.2.5, and each unique nucleotide sequence was defined as a clonotype. MiTCR v1.1 was used to align the clonotypes against IMGT TRBV, TRBD and TRBJ reference segments. The analysis was restricted to V-J combinations with a frequency above 0.0001, which together covered roughly 99% of the repertoires. The TCS score was defined as the ratio of F50 (clonal expansion) to E x V (chaos), calculated using BLOSUM62-based TCRdist between CDR3 peptides within each V-J. Welch's t-statistics and random forest reduced several hundred V-J features to some 14, which were used in a naive Bayes classifier (R e1071). The public reads were reprocessed in TCRdb via fastp at Q25 and MiXCR, keeping in-frame beta chains. Each entry is one CDR3 protein sequence, shown with its most common DNA and genes. The V and J calls, along with clone size, are taken from TCRdb and not from the paper's own processing. For this sample there are approximately 690,000 distinct CDR3 sequences; about a fifth appear just once. The ten largest make up approximately 30% of the sample.

Regarding this clonotype: Its antigen is currently not known. No base quality values were provided; no much bigger clone lies one nucleotide off.

The receptor comes from a man aged 30 to 39 with Graves' ophthalmopathy. The sequenced sample was blood. The rearranged segments are TRBV4-1 and TRBJ2-1; TRBD2 aligns with 9 central bases. The DNA sequence is as follows: TGCGCCAGCAAGCGGGAGGAGGGTCTATACAATGAGCAGTTCTTC. Its translation reads: CASKREEGLYNEQFF.